The 27 T cell receptor beta chains listed next were all sequenced from one sample in a study of cytomegalovirus exposure and HLA in healthy donors. Amplification used 60 Vbeta primers and 13 Jbeta primers. The repertoire was sequenced with immunoSEQ multiplex PCR; TCRdb's copy has only in-frame clones and lacks some. The table lists 100,000 to 150,000 clones, roughly 79% of them singletons. Sequencing was performed on PBMCs. The source of these receptors is a woman aged 40 to 50 in good health and CMV-seronegative.

The V gene is TRBV7-9, the J gene TRBJ1-1; D is unclear. There are 14 residues in the CDR3. CDR1 and CDR2 (germline): SEHNR, FQNEAQ (reference sequence). Trimming stripped 5 bases from V and 4 bases from J, with 14 bases between. DNA for the CDR3: TGTGCCAGCAGCCCGCAGCCGACGGGCACTGAAGCTTTCTTT. Translation: CASSPQPTGTEAFF.

The table lists this clone with a count of one. The V gene is TRBV2, the J gene TRBJ1-4; the D is unclear. Trimming removed 2 bases from V and 8 bases from J, with 12 bases in between. CDR1 SNHLY and CDR2 FYNNEI come from the germline V gene. This CDR3 has 14 amino acids. The CDR3 region is CASSERWVAEKLFF. The CDR3 DNA follows: TGTGCCAGCAGTGAACGGTGGGTAGCCGAAAAACTGTTTTTT.

This clone is medium-sized by share. At one end, the junction sequence differs from germline, possibly due to a read error. V and J are TRBV4-2 and TRBJ2-7, with 10 bases identical to TRBD2. Germline assignment: CDR1 LGHNA and CDR2 YNFKEQ. The CDR3 has 15 amino acids. As DNA, the CDR3 is TGTGCCAGCAGCCAACCGGGACTAGCGTCCTCCGAGCAGTACTTC. Translating gives CASSQPGLASSEQYF.

J is TRBJ2-5 and V is TRBV5-1, with 9 bases fitting TRBD1. Germline CDR1 SGHRS, CDR2 YFSETQ. The CDR3 is 15 amino acids. J lost 3 bases, V lost 4 bases, and 7 bases had no gene match. The CDR3 region has the DNA TGCGCCAGCAGCATAGGGACAGGGCTGGAAGAGACCCAGTACTTC. It yields the protein CASSIGTGLEETQYF.

The chain has TRBV2 and TRBJ1-4; TRBD1 matches at 9 bases. This CDR3 is 14 amino acids long. The V gene end was trimmed by 4 bases and the J gene end by 7 bases; junction bases not matched to a gene: 4. Germline CDR1 reads SNHLY; CDR2 reads FYNNEI. CDR3: CASSATGGAEKLFF. The CDR3 coding sequence is TGTGCCAGCAGTGCGACAGGGGGAGCTGAAAAACTGTTTTTT.

In its sample, this clone was seen once. The gene calls are TRBV27 and TRBJ2-5, with a possible D match to TRBD1 (7 bases). Per the germline V gene, CDR1 is MNHEY and CDR2 is SMNVEV (reference sequence). Trimming cost V 6 bases and J 7 bases, with 12 bases left between them. The CDR3 spans 12 residues. The DNA for the CDR3 is TGTGCCAGCAGAATCCAGGGGGGGACCCAGTACTTC. It is translated as CASRIQGGTQYF.

The gene calls are TRBV6-6 and TRBJ2-2; D not certain. Germline-derived CDR1 and CDR2 are MNHNY and SVGAGI (reference sequence). The V end lost 4 bases, the J end lost 6 bases, and 9 bases lay between the germline ends. This CDR3 has 13 residues. CDR3 DNA sequence: TGTGCCAGCAGTTCCGCAGAGGCCGGGGAGCTGTTTTTT. Amino acid sequence: CASSSAEAGELFF.

V gene TRBV27 combines with J gene TRBJ1-3; possibly TRBD1 for D (5 bases). V lost 2 bases and J 0 bases, leaving 11 bases between the germline ends. Germline V gene data show CDR1 as MNHEY and CDR2 as SMNVEV (reference sequence). The CDR3 spans 16 residues. CDR3 sequence reads: CASSLRGGGSGNTIYF. DNA of the CDR3: TGTGCCAGCAGTTTACGTGGGGGAGGCTCTGGAAACACCATATATTTT.

J is TRBJ1-5 and V is TRBV27; D possibly corresponds to TRBD1 (5 bases). V lost 1 base and J lost 5, with 15 bases in between. This CDR3 contains 16 residues. Germline V lookup: CDR1 MNHEY, CDR2 SMNVEV (reference sequence). This chain's CDR3 is CASSLFGGDNYQPQHF. The CDR3, as DNA: TGTGCCAGCAGTTTATTTGGAGGGGATAATTATCAGCCCCAGCATTTT.

The V and J genes are TRBV30 and TRBJ2-7; the match to TRBD2 covers 11 bases. After removal of 2 bases from V and 1 base from J, the junction contained 7 bases not matched to a gene. CDR3 length: 16 amino acids. Germline-derived CDR1 and CDR2 are GTSNPN and SVGIG (reference sequence). The CDR3 protein is CAWSHTRTSGSYEQYF. In DNA form, the CDR3 reads TGTGCCTGGAGTCACACTCGGACTAGCGGGTCCTACGAGCAGTACTTC.

This clone was counted only a few times. This chain connects TRBV5-1 to TRBJ1-2; D is ambiguous. The V end was cut by 0 bases, the J end by 6 bases, with 12 bases between. This CDR3 contains 14 residues. The germline CDR1 and CDR2 sequences are SGHRS and YFSETQ. This CDR3 reads CASSLDNHGDGYTF. CDR3 DNA: TGCGCCAGCAGCTTGGACAACCACGGGGATGGCTACACCTTC.

The V gene is TRBV7-9, the J gene TRBJ2-1; D is possibly TRBD1 (8 bases). In germline, CDR1 is SEHNR, CDR2 FQNEAQ (reference sequence). V lost 5 bases to trimming and J lost 0 bases, with 14 bases between them. The CDR3 runs 16 residues. The CDR3: CASSGEGQVSYNEQFF. Here the CDR3 DNA reads TGTGCCAGCAGCGGGGAGGGACAGGTCTCCTACAATGAGCAGTTCTTC.

The chain couples TRBV19 to TRBJ1-1, with D hard to call. Germline V gene sequence: CDR1 LNHDA, CDR2 SQIVND (reference sequence). The ends were cut back, 1 base at V and 4 bases at J, with 10 bases in the middle. The CDR3 contains 14 residues. The CDR3 bases are TGTGCCAGTAGTATAGGAGGAGCGTTCACTGAAGCTTTCTTT. This translates into CASSIGGAFTEAFF.

V gene TRBV28 combines with J gene TRBJ2-3, with 7 positions matching TRBD1. The CDR3 covers 16 residues. V lost 6 bases and J lost 0; bases outside the gene matches: 9. CDR1 is MDHEN, CDR2 SYDVKM, per germline. The CDR3 is CASRTEGAASTDTQYF. The CDR3 DNA follows: TGTGCCAGCAGAACTGAGGGGGCCGCTAGCACAGATACGCAGTATTTT.

V usage is TRBV11-3 and J usage is TRBJ2-3; possibly TRBD2 for D (6 bases). Trimming removed 5 bases from V and 4 bases from J, with 10 bases in between. From germline, CDR1 is SGHNT and CDR2 YENEEA. The CDR3 consists of 13 residues. CDR3 in DNA: TGTGCCAGCAGCCTTCGACTAGCAGATACGCAGTATTTT. Translation gives CASSLRLADTQYF.

J is TRBJ1-1 and V is TRBV28; the D gene is possibly TRBD1 (5 bases). The CDR3 length is 15 residues. Trimming removed 3 bases from V and 2 bases from J, with 13 bases in between. Per germline, CDR1 MDHEN and CDR2 SYDVKM. The CDR3 loop reads CASSLSTVFNTEAFF. The CDR3 coding sequence is TGTGCCAGCAGTTTGTCGACAGTTTTCAACACTGAAGCTTTCTTT.

V and J are TRBV6-5 and TRBJ2-1, with TRBD2 identical over 10 bases. The junction had 5 bases not matched to a gene; V was cut back by 4 bases and J by 2 bases. The CDR3 has 16 residues. From germline, CDR1 is MNHEY and CDR2 SVGAGI. Here the CDR3 DNA reads TGTGCCAGCAGTTCTGCTAGCGGGGGACCCTACAATGAGCAGTTCTTC. Translated, it gives CASSSASGGPYNEQFF.

The chain has TRBV7-8 and TRBJ2-2; tentative D call: TRBD1 (6 bases). V was clipped by 2 bases and J by 2 bases, with 15 bases between them. CDR1 and CDR2 (germline): SGHVS, FQNEAQ. The length of the CDR3 is 17 residues. The CDR3 loop reads CASSLRTAALNTGELFF. CDR3 sequence (DNA): TGTGCCAGCAGCTTAAGGACAGCTGCTTTAAACACCGGGGAGCTGTTTTTT.

In this sample, this clone turned up a few times. The V and J genes are TRBV30 and TRBJ1-5, with 7 bases aligning to TRBD1. Germline V lookup: CDR1 GTSNPN, CDR2 SVGIG (reference sequence). The junction had 9 bases not matched to a gene; V was cut back by 0 bases and J by 4 bases. The CDR3 has 16 residues. The chain's CDR3 is CAWSVGGHSANQPQHF. In nucleotides, the CDR3 is TGTGCCTGGAGTGTAGGGGGCCACAGCGCGAATCAGCCCCAGCATTTT.

The genes are TRBV2 and TRBJ2-7, with TRBD1 matching 10 bases. The CDR3 totals 13 residues. Germline V gene sequence: CDR1 SNHLY, CDR2 FYNNEI. V was clipped by 7 bases and J by 6 bases; unmatched bases: 6. The CDR3, as DNA: TGTGCCAGCAATCGGGACAGGGGAATCGAGCAGTACTTC. Translating it yields CASNRDRGIEQYF.

The chain employs TRBV30 and TRBJ1-5, with D perhaps matching TRBD1 (6 bases). Germline CDR1 is GTSNPN and CDR2 is SVGIG (reference sequence). The CDR3 spans 13 residues. The V gene lost 6 bases and the J gene lost 6 bases, with 15 bases spanning the gap. The CDR3 nucleotides read TGTGCCTGCATGGGGGCGGATGGTCAGCCCCAGCATTTT. It specifies CACMGADGQPQHF.

This sequence joins TRBV6-5 and TRBJ2-5; 10 nucleotides agree with TRBD1. CDR3 length: 15 residues. V dropped 6 bases and J dropped 3; count of bases not matched to a gene: 7. CDR1 is MNHEY and CDR2 is SVGAGI in the germline V gene. The CDR3 spells CASRNSDRGEETQYF. In DNA, the CDR3 is TGTGCCAGCAGGAATTCGGACAGGGGGGAAGAGACCCAGTACTTC.

The chain carries TRBV7-8 and TRBJ1-5; possibly TRBD1 for D (5 bases). The V gene's germline CDR1 is SGHVS and CDR2 FQNEAQ. The V and J ends lost 5 bases and 1 base respectively, with 24 bases between them. The CDR3 totals 19 residues. CDR3 residues: CASSIKGSLGVGSNQPQHF. CDR3 coding DNA: TGTGCCAGCAGCATAAAAGGTAGTTTAGGGGTCGGGAGCAATCAGCCCCAGCATTTT.

This chain uses TRBV28 with TRBJ1-1, with 10 bases lining up with TRBD1. The junction had 9 bases not matched to a gene; V was cut back by 6 bases and J by 5 bases. The germline CDR1 and CDR2 sequences are MDHEN and SYDVKM. The CDR3 is 15 amino acids. The CDR3 spells CASRPSTGGGTEAFF. The CDR3, as DNA: TGTGCCAGCAGACCCTCGACAGGGGGCGGTACTGAAGCTTTCTTT.

The J gene is TRBJ1-6, the V gene TRBV30; D may be TRBD1 (5 bases). V was clipped by 0 bases and J by 7 bases, with 13 bases between them. Germline V gene data show CDR1 as GTSNPN and CDR2 as SVGIG (reference sequence). This CDR3 is 15 amino acids long. The CDR3 DNA sequence: TGTGCCTGGAGTGTACAGGCAGGGCACAATTCACCCCTCCACTTT. Its protein product is CAWSVQAGHNSPLHF. The complete variable domain, with remaining parts taken from reference TRBV30 and TRBJ1-6, reads SQTIHQWPATLVQPVGSPLSLECTVEGTSNPNLYWYRQAAGRGLQLLFYSVGIGQISSEVPQNLSASRPQDRQFILSSKKLLLSDSGFYLCAWSVQAGHNSPLHFGNGTRLTVT.

The rearrangement uses TRBV28 and TRBJ2-1, with 14 positions matching TRBD2. Germline-derived CDR1 and CDR2 are MDHEN and SYDVKM. The V gene end was trimmed by 3 bases and the J gene end by 8 bases; junction bases not matched to a gene: 3. CDR3 length: 15 amino acids. CDR3: CASSLGTSGSDEQFF. CDR3 DNA: TGTGCCAGCAGTTTGGGGACTAGCGGGAGTGATGAGCAGTTCTTC.

The chain uses TRBV6-1 and TRBJ1-5, with D tentatively TRBD1 (5 bases). This CDR3 has 16 amino acids. The germline V gene encodes CDR1 MNHNS and CDR2 SASEGT. Deletions cut 2 bases from V and 3 bases from J, with 14 bases between. Here the CDR3 reads CASSENIGAANQPQHF. CDR3 nucleotides: TGTGCCAGCAGTGAAAATATAGGGGCGGCCAATCAGCCCCAGCATTTT.